This T cell receptor beta chain was sequenced during a study of blood T cell repertoires in COVID-19. Looking at the study overall: The United States, Italy and Spain provided the acute and convalescent COVID-19 samples. The analysed material was cDNA or gDNA that came from T cells, B-cell-depleted T cells, or PBMCs.

Per germline, CDR1 SQVTM and CDR2 ANQGSEA. This CDR3 contains 15 residues. After removal of 0 bases from V and 2 bases from J, the junction contained 7 bases not matched to a gene. Libraries were prepared by immunoSEQ multiplex PCR; TCRdb keeps only in-frame clonotypes and omits some of them. The sample yields approximately 670,000 clones, 75% to 90% seen once. The clonotype was recovered from a woman younger than 35 with acute or convalescent COVID-19. Material: peripheral blood. The V and J genes are TRBV29-1 and TRBJ2-7, with 7 bases lining up with TRBD1. The CDR3 spells CSVEEDGQGAYEQYF. CDR3 DNA sequence: TGCAGCGTTGAAGAAGACGGGCAGGGGGCCTACGAGCAGTACTTC.